A single sample gave rise to the 24 T cell receptor beta chains below, sequenced in a study of blood T cells in healthy people across ages. For the second PCR, which ran for about 7 to 11 cycles, a sample-barcoded 5' primer and a J-beta primer mix were used. TCRdb called the 5' RACE reads again in MiXCR, with one record for every CDR3 protein. The sample includes about a million distinct CDR3 sequences, roughly 50% of them seen just once. The sample consisted of blood. These receptor sequences come from an older woman in good health.

This clonotype was observed a few times. The V call is TRBV20-1, the J call TRBJ2-1; 8 bases match TRBD2. Germline CDR1 reads DFQATT; CDR2 reads SNEGSKA (reference sequence). The CDR3 covers 15 residues. Trimming removed 5 bases from V and 8 bases from J; junction bases left unmatched: 14. The CDR3 DNA follows: TGCAGTGCTGCCCCCCCCAGCGGGAGTGGCCATGAGCAGTTCTTC. It yields the protein CSAAPPSGSGHEQFF.

This clonotype was counted once. The chain couples TRBV20-1 to TRBJ1-6; 8 nucleotides match TRBD1. V was pared by 5 bases and J by 10 bases, with 7 bases of the junction left unmatched. Germline CDR1 is DFQATT and CDR2 is SNEGSKA (reference sequence). This CDR3 region has 13 residues. The CDR3 DNA is TGCAGTGCTCTAAGATCAGGGGGCTCACCCCTCCACTTT. It specifies CSALRSGGSPLHF.

This chain connects TRBV15 to TRBJ2-7, with D unclear. The CDR3 sequence is 14 residues long. Trimming left V 0 bases short and J 2 bases short, with 8 bases between. Germline V gene data show CDR1 as LNHNV and CDR2 as YYDKDF (reference sequence). The CDR3 sequence is CATSRDHGPYEQYF. CDR3 sequence (DNA): TGTGCCACCAGCAGAGATCACGGCCCCTACGAGCAGTACTTC.

This clonotype has a handful of counts. The chain uses TRBV4-3 and TRBJ2-1; weak D call: TRBD2 (6 bases). This CDR3 is built from 18 residues. CDR1 is LGHNA and CDR2 is YSLEER in the germline V gene. Trimming left V 0 bases short and J 3 bases short, with 18 bases between. The CDR3, as DNA: TGCGCCAGCAGCCAAGATAGCCGGGCGGGAACGTTCTACAATGAGCAGTTCTTC. It specifies CASSQDSRAGTFYNEQFF.

DNA for the CDR3: TGTGCCAGCAGTTCACCGCCTGCCGGCAGTAAAGCCAAAAACATTCAGTACTTC. Translated, it gives CASSSPPAGSKAKNIQYF. V usage is TRBV28 and J usage is TRBJ2-4; D is unresolved. V was clipped by 4 bases and J by 0 bases, with 19 bases between them. This CDR3 comprises 18 residues. CDR1 MDHEN and CDR2 SYDVKM come from the germline V gene.

V usage is TRBV5-5 and J usage is TRBJ2-2; no definite D call. Germline lookup yields CDR1 SGHKS and CDR2 YYEKEE (reference sequence). The V end was cut by 5 bases, the J end by 1 base, with 6 bases between. The CDR3 has 13 residues. CDR3 sequence (DNA): TGTGCCAGCAGGAAGCAGAACACCGGGGAGCTGTTTTTT. Amino acid sequence: CASRKQNTGELFF.

This clonotype was detected only once. The rearrangement links TRBV7-3 to TRBJ2-5; possibly TRBD1 for D (7 bases). The germline CDR1 and CDR2 sequences are SGHTA and FQGTGA. The CDR3 spans 14 residues. V shed 3 bases and J shed 7 bases, with 15 bases lying between them. The CDR3 sequence: CASSFARGVGTQYF. CDR3 nucleotides: TGTGCCAGCAGCTTCGCCAGGGGGGTAGGGACCCAGTACTTC.

Notes on this clonotype: Germline is not matched at one junction end, which may reflect a read error. J is TRBJ1-2 and V is TRBV6-5; the D gene is possibly TRBD1 (5 bases). CDR3 length: 14 residues. Germline V gives CDR1 MNHEY, CDR2 SVGAGI. The DNA of the CDR3 is TGTGCCAGCAGTGACTCTAGGGGCGCGAAGGGCTACACCTTC. It translates to CASSDSRGAKGYTF.

The V call is TRBV7-2, the J call TRBJ2-7, with TRBD2 identical over 13 bases. The CDR3 loop spans 17 amino acids. Germline V gives CDR1 SGHTA, CDR2 FQGNSA. Losses at the gene ends were 3 bases for V and 2 bases for J; bases not matched to a gene: 7. The CDR3 sequence is CASSFTSGRAAAYEQYF. The CDR3 DNA follows: TGTGCCAGCAGCTTTACTAGCGGGAGGGCCGCCGCCTACGAGCAGTACTTC.

The rearrangement joins TRBV6-6 to TRBJ1-6; D is ambiguous. Germline CDR1 reads MNHNY; CDR2 reads SVGAGI (reference sequence). This CDR3 contains 13 residues. CDR3 loop: CAGQRVVGSPLHF. In DNA, the CDR3 is TGTGCGGGCCAGCGGGTTGTGGGTTCACCCCTCCACTTT.

This clonotype was counted between two and nine times. The chain has TRBV4-3 and TRBJ2-7; D uncertain. CDR1 LGHNA and CDR2 YSLEER come from the germline V gene. The CDR3 has 14 residues. Trimming shortened V by 1 base and J by 0 bases, and 7 bases separated the two germline ends. CDR3 DNA sequence: TGCGCCAGCAGCCAAGCGCTTTACTCCTACGAGCAGTACTTC. Protein: CASSQALYSYEQYF.

There are a few counts of this clonotype. The chain links TRBV5-4 to TRBJ2-3; weak D call: TRBD1 (5 bases). This CDR3 region has 14 residues. V was trimmed by 2 bases and J by 5 bases, leaving 12 bases between them. In germline, CDR1 is SGHNT, CDR2 YYREEE (reference sequence). The CDR3 is CASSLGATGDTQYF. In nucleotides, the CDR3 is TGTGCCAGCAGCTTAGGGGCTACAGGAGATACGCAGTATTTT.

Worth noting for this clonotype: This may be a read error, as it is one base from a much larger clone. CDR3 region: CASSSGQGVDQPQHF. CDR3 DNA: TGTGCCAGCAGCTCTGGTCAGGGGGTTGATCAGCCCCAGCATTTT. The genes are TRBV7-9 and TRBJ1-5, with 7 positions matching TRBD1. Germline CDR1 SEHNR, CDR2 FQNEAQ (reference sequence). Trimming cost V 4 bases and J 5 bases; bases outside gene matches: 8. The CDR3 is 15 amino acids.

The chain is built from TRBV20-1 and TRBJ2-7; 8 positions match TRBD2. Germline CDR1 reads DFQATT; CDR2 reads SNEGSKA (reference sequence). This CDR3 region has 15 residues. The junction had 7 bases not matched to a gene; V was cut back by 0 bases and J by 3 bases. The CDR3 reads CSARDRNSGNYEQYF. The CDR3, as DNA: TGCAGTGCTAGAGATCGAAATAGCGGGAACTACGAGCAGTACTTC.

This rearrangement joins TRBV12-5 to TRBJ1-2, with 8 bases aligning to TRBD1. The length of the CDR3 is 17 residues. In germline, CDR1 is LGHNT, CDR2 FRNRAP. V gave up 0 bases and J gave up 2 bases; unmatched junction bases: 8. The CDR3 DNA sequence: TGTGCTAGTGGTTTGGTACTGGGACAGGAGAAGAACTATGGCTACACCTTC. Its translation is CASGLVLGQEKNYGYTF.

The rearrangement joins TRBV18 to TRBJ1-2; D gene ambiguous. CDR1 and CDR2 from the germline V gene are KGHSH and LQKENI. The CDR3 is 14 amino acids. V was cut by 0 bases and J by 8 bases, with 13 bases left in between. CDR3 loop: CASSPPRQPFGYTF. The DNA for the CDR3 is TGTGCCAGCTCACCACCGAGGCAGCCTTTCGGCTACACCTTC.

The V gene is TRBV20-1, the J gene TRBJ2-5; TRBD2 matches at 7 bases. The trim removed 6 bases at V and 7 bases at J, leaving 11 bases unmatched. The CDR3 extends over 13 amino acids. CDR1 and CDR2 (germline): DFQATT, SNEGSKA (reference sequence). The CDR3 here is CSAQRDYQRTQYF. The CDR3 coding sequence is TGCAGTGCCCAAAGGGACTACCAGAGGACCCAGTACTTC.

Here the CDR3 DNA reads TGCGCCAGCAGCGTGGAAGGCGTCTCCTACGAGCAGTACTTC. Its protein product is CASSVEGVSYEQYF. The chain recombines TRBV5-1 with TRBJ2-7, with D unresolved. Trimming left V 4 bases short and J 0 bases short, with 11 bases between. The CDR3 contains 14 residues. The germline CDR1 and CDR2 sequences are SGHRS and YFSETQ.

The chain recombines TRBV7-2 with TRBJ1-6; D might be TRBD1 (6 bases). Germline CDR1 and CDR2: SGHTA and FQGNSA. V gave up 6 bases and J gave up 10 bases, with 16 bases separating them. CDR3 length: 14 amino acids. As DNA, the CDR3 is TGTGCCAGCAGGCGACGGACAGTTCAATCACCCCTCCACTTT. Translation gives CASRRRTVQSPLHF.

The chain recombines TRBV4-2 with TRBJ1-1, with 8 bases identical to TRBD1. The CDR3 is made up of 17 amino acids. Per germline, CDR1 LGHNA and CDR2 YNFKEQ. After removal of 0 bases from V and 3 bases from J, the junction contained 9 bases not matched to a gene. DNA of the CDR3: TGTGCCAGCAGCCAAGATAACAGGGGGAGGCGGGACACTGAAGCTTTCTTT. Translation: CASSQDNRGRRDTEAFF.

There are many counts of this clonotype. The chain is built from TRBV20-1 and TRBJ2-7; D is perhaps TRBD1 (6 bases). Germline V CDR1 and CDR2: DFQATT, SNEGSKA (reference sequence). The CDR3 covers 14 residues. Trimming removed 4 bases from V and 5 bases from J, with 18 bases in between. The CDR3 DNA sequence: TGCAGTGCTACCGACGGGACACTGGGGGACGAGCAGTACTTC. The encoded protein is CSATDGTLGDEQYF.

This clonotype turned up a few times. The rearrangement uses TRBV7-9 and TRBJ1-4, with TRBD1 matching 10 bases. CDR1 is SEHNR, CDR2 FQNEAQ, per germline (reference sequence). V trimming: 5 bases; J trimming: 5 bases; junction bases outside the gene matches: 5. The CDR3 sequence is 15 residues long. The CDR3 sequence: CASSPKGQGNEKLFF. In DNA form, the CDR3 reads TGTGCCAGCAGCCCGAAGGGACAGGGGAATGAAAAACTGTTTTTT. Full variable domain (outside the CDR3, taken from reference TRBV7-9 and TRBJ1-4): DTGVSQNPRHKITKRGQNVTFRCDPISEHNRLYWYRQTLGQGPEFLTYFQNEAQLEKSRLLSDRFSAERPKGSFSTLEIQRTEQGDSAMYLCASSPKGQGNEKLFFGSGTQLSVL.

J is TRBJ2-5 and V is TRBV20-1; TRBD2 aligns across 7 bases. The CDR3 has 13 residues. Germline assignment: CDR1 DFQATT and CDR2 SNEGSKA (reference sequence). J gave up 5 bases and V 8 bases, and 11 bases lay outside the gene matches. CDR3: CSLEGRASETQYF. The CDR3 coding sequence is TGCAGTCTTGAGGGGAGGGCCTCGGAGACCCAGTACTTC.

This clonotype was found once. This rearrangement joins TRBV6-6 to TRBJ1-5; D not resolved. Germline assignment: CDR1 MNHNY and CDR2 SVGAGI (reference sequence). There are 17 residues in the CDR3. Trimming pared 4 bases from V and 0 bases from J, leaving 16 bases between. The CDR3 DNA sequence: TGTGCCAGCAGTTTCGGCTCAGGCCCCTATAGCAATCAGCCCCAGCATTTT. Translating gives CASSFGSGPYSNQPQHF.